This entry features one TCR beta chain sequence. What it binds is unknown. This specimen belongs to a study of shared clonotypes between healthy human individuals. General study results and limits: Around 5.3% of naive CD4 clonotypes were shared across four donors. Some clonotypes were shared by all four sorted-subset donors, while others were not shared. The non-shared ones had lower generation probabilities than the shared ones. Genetic and exposure-history diversity was limited by the small donor number.

Sequenced by immunoSEQ multiplex PCR; TCRdb stores in-frame clones only, minus some. The data hold around 700,000 clones, with 55% to 85% observed a single time. The V end lost 3 bases, the J end lost 5 bases, and 6 bases lay between the germline ends. This CDR3 contains 12 residues. Per germline, CDR1 LNHDA and CDR2 SQIVND (reference sequence). The clonotype was recovered from a woman younger than 45 in good health. The chain links TRBV19 to TRBJ2-3; D is undetermined. Specimen: memory CD4+ T cells sorted from blood. Sample subset: CD45RA-negative fraction. CDR3 DNA: TGTGCCAGTAGTATGCTGGGAGATACGCAGTATTTT. Amino acids: CASSMLGDTQYF. The entire variable domain, with the rest obtained from reference TRBV19 and TRBJ2-3, is as follows: DGGITQSPKYLFRKEGQNVTLSCEQNLNHDAMYWYRQDPGQGLRLIYYSQIVNDFQKGDIAEGYSVSREKKESFPLTVTSAQKNPTAFYLCASSMLGDTQYFGPGTRLTVL.